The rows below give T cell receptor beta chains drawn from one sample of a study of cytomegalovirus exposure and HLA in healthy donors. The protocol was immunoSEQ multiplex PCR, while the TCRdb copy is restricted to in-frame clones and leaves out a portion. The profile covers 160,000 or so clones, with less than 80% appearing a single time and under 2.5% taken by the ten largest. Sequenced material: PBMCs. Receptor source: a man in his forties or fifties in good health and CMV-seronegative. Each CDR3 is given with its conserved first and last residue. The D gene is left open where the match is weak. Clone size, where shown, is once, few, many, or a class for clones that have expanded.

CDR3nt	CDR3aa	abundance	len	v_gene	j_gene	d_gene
TGTGCCAGTTGTTGGCAGGCCTCTGGAAACACCATATATTTT	CASCWQASGNTIYF	few	14	TRBV19	TRBJ1-3	.
TGTGCCAGCAGTTCCGCCGGGACTAGCGGGTACGAGCAGTACTTC	CASSSAGTSGYEQYF	once	15	TRBV6-1	TRBJ2-7	TRBD2
TGTGCCAGTATAGGGGGACAGGGGAAGTCTGGGGCCAACGTCCTGACTTTC	CASIGGQGKSGANVLTF	.	17	TRBV19	TRBJ2-6	TRBD1
TGTGCCAGCAGCTCGGGACTAGCGGGAGTGCATACGCAGTATTTT	CASSSGLAGVHTQYF	.	15	TRBV6-5	TRBJ2-3	TRBD2
TGTGCCAGCAGTTTCCTTACTGGGGAGGCTATGAACACTGAAGCTTTCTTT	CASSFLTGEAMNTEAFF	.	17	TRBV28	TRBJ1-1	.
TGTGCCAGCAGCTCACAGGTGAACACTGAAGCTTTCTTT	CASSSQVNTEAFF	few	13	TRBV6-6	TRBJ1-1	.
TGTGCCAGCAGCCAAGACGCGCTTGCGAACACCGGGGAGCTGTTTTTT	CASSQDALANTGELFF	once	16	TRBV4-2	TRBJ2-2	.
TGTGCCAGCAGCTTAGCGGGAGGGCCTTTAGGCTACGAGCAGTACTTC	CASSLAGGPLGYEQYF	.	16	TRBV7-8	TRBJ2-7	TRBD2
TGTGCCAGCAGGGTGGGAGGAGGTCCTTACGAGCAGTGCTTC	CASRVGGGPYEQCF	.	14	TRBV7-9	TRBJ2-7	.
TGTGCCAGTAGATTGGACAGAAGTGTCACCGGGGAGCTGTTTTTT	CASRLDRSVTGELFF	.	15	TRBV19	TRBJ2-2	.
TGTGCCATCAGTGAAAACAGGGGCAACGACAATGAGCAGTTCTTC	CAISENRGNDNEQFF	.	15	TRBV10-3	TRBJ2-1	TRBD1
TGTGCCAGCAGTCCCAGGGTTTCTAGCAATCAGCCCCAGCATTTT	CASSPRVSSNQPQHF	.	15	TRBV6-5	TRBJ1-5	.
TGTGCCAGCAGCCCGGCTCGGGGGAGTGGCGGGAGGACAACTTTAGAGACCCAGTACTTC	CASSPARGSGGRTTLETQYF	.	20	TRBV4-2	TRBJ2-5	TRBD2
TGCGCCAGCATCCCCCTAGGGACTAGCGGGACCGGGGAGCTGTTTTTT	CASIPLGTSGTGELFF	.	16	TRBV27	TRBJ2-2	TRBD2
TGCAGTGCTACTAGCCCCGGGGAGCTGTTTTTT	CSATSPGELFF	few	11	TRBV20-1	TRBJ2-2	.
TGTGCCAGCAGCCTGGGACAGTTCTATGGCTACACCTTC	CASSLGQFYGYTF	.	13	TRBV27	TRBJ1-2	TRBD1
TGTGCCAGCAGTGAAACGGCGGGAGGAACCTACAATGAGCAGTTCTTC	CASSETAGGTYNEQFF	.	16	TRBV6-1	TRBJ2-1	TRBD2
TGTGCCAGCAGCCAAGCCCTAGGAGTCTACGAGCAGTACTTC	CASSQALGVYEQYF	.	14	TRBV4-2	TRBJ2-7	.
TGTGCCAGCAGCTCGACCCGGACTAGCGGGAGGCCAATCTTC	CASSSTRTSGRPIF	.	14	TRBV6-5	TRBJ2-7	TRBD2
TGTGCCACCGGGAGGGGCGGAGATACGCAGTATTTT	CATGRGGDTQYF	.	12	TRBV6-5	TRBJ2-3	TRBD2
TGTGCCAGCTCTGGACTAGCGGGGGCTTCCGGGGAGCTGTTTTTT	CASSGLAGASGELFF	.	15	TRBV5-6	TRBJ2-2	TRBD2
TGTGCCAGCAGTCTAGGTGGGGGCGAAAAACTGTTTTTT	CASSLGGGEKLFF	.	13	TRBV6-1	TRBJ1-4	.
TGTGCCAGCAGTTTTCAGGGCGGCACAGATACGCAGTATTTT	CASSFQGGTDTQYF	.	14	TRBV28	TRBJ2-3	.
TGTGCCAGCAGCAGGGGGCCGGACACCGGGGAGCTGTTTTTT	CASSRGPDTGELFF	.	14	TRBV11-3	TRBJ2-2	TRBD1
TGTAGCGGGAGTGGGGAGACCCAGTACTTC	CSGSGETQYF	.	10	TRBV29-1	TRBJ2-5	TRBD2
TGTGCCAGCAGCTTACATTACGAGCAGTACTTC	CASSLHYEQYF	.	11	TRBV11-2	TRBJ2-7	.
TGTGCCAGCAGTTACTCGGAGGCGGGCTACAATGAGCAGTTCTTC	CASSYSEAGYNEQFF	.	15	TRBV6-6	TRBJ2-1	.
TGTGCCAGCAGTCCGACACAGGGGGCCGGGGAGCTGTTTTTT	CASSPTQGAGELFF	.	14	TRBV27	TRBJ2-2	TRBD1
TGTGCCAGCAGTTCCCGGACAGGTAGCAACGAGCAGTACTTC	CASSSRTGSNEQYF	.	14	TRBV28	TRBJ2-7	TRBD1
TGCGCCAGCAGCTTCTACAGGATGGAGGAGCAGTTCTTC	CASSFYRMEEQFF	once	13	TRBV5-1	TRBJ2-1	.
TGTGCCAGCAGTTTCCAGGGCGGGAGAAACATTCAGTACTTC	CASSFQGGRNIQYF	.	14	TRBV28	TRBJ2-4	TRBD2
TGTGCCAGTAGCCCAACTAGTACCTACAATGAGCAGTTCTTC	CASSPTSTYNEQFF	.	14	TRBV19	TRBJ2-1	.
TGTGCCAGCAGCCGATGGACAGGAGGGTATAGCAATCAGCCCCAGCATTTT	CASSRWTGGYSNQPQHF	.	17	TRBV28	TRBJ1-5	TRBD1
TGTGCCAGCAGCTTGGGTAGCCCTTTCTCCTACGAGCAGTACTTC	CASSLGSPFSYEQYF	.	15	TRBV11-3	TRBJ2-7	.
TGCGCCATCGCCTTTGGGACAGGGGCCTACGAGCAGTACTTC	CAIAFGTGAYEQYF	few	14	TRBV10-2	TRBJ2-7	TRBD1
TGTGCCAGCAGCTTAGGGGCTTTGGGAGGAGAGACCCAGTACTTC	CASSLGALGGETQYF	once	15	TRBV11-2	TRBJ2-5	.
TGTGCCAGCAGCCCTATCGAGACCCAGTACTTC	CASSPIETQYF	.	11	TRBV21-1	TRBJ2-5	.
TGTGCCAGCAGCTTGGTAGCGGGATGGCCCGGGGAGCTGTTTTTT	CASSLVAGWPGELFF	.	15	TRBV5-6	TRBJ2-2	TRBD2
TGTGCCTGGAGTGTACAGGCAGGGGGGTCCACGCAGTTCTTC	CAWSVQAGGSTQFF	.	14	TRBV30	TRBJ2-1	.
TGTGCCAGCAGCTTGGCACTAGCGGGAATAGATACGCAGTATTTT	CASSLALAGIDTQYF	few	15	TRBV5-6	TRBJ2-3	TRBD2
TGTGCCAGCTCACCCAAAAATGAGCAGTTCTTC	CASSPKNEQFF	.	11	TRBV18	TRBJ2-1	.
TGTGCTCCAAAAACGCCGGGGTGGCAAGAGACCCAGTACTTC	CAPKTPGWQETQYF	.	14	TRBV19	TRBJ2-5	.
TGTGCCAGCAGTGGAACAGGGGGCAATCAGCCCCAGCATTTT	CASSGTGGNQPQHF	.	14	TRBV2	TRBJ1-5	TRBD1
TGTGCCAGCAGCTACCGACAGGGGCACACCGGGGAGCTGTTTTTT	CASSYRQGHTGELFF	.	15	TRBV5-4	TRBJ2-2	TRBD1
TGTGCCAGCAGCCAAGAGGGAGGGAGTTCCTACAATGAGCAGTTCTTC	CASSQEGGSSYNEQFF	.	16	TRBV4-2	TRBJ2-1	TRBD2
TGTGCCAGCAGCCAAGCGGTAGCGGGAAGCACCGGGGAGCTGTTTTTT	CASSQAVAGSTGELFF	few	16	TRBV4-2	TRBJ2-2	TRBD2
TGTGCCGTCTCGACTAGCGGAGGGAGGGCCGGGGAGCTGTTTTTT	CAVSTSGGRAGELFF	.	15	TRBV19	TRBJ2-2	TRBD2
TGTGCCAGCTCATCTGGGACAGGGGGCTACGAGCAGTACTTC	CASSSGTGGYEQYF	.	14	TRBV18	TRBJ2-7	TRBD1
TGCGCCAGCAGCTTGGGGCCAGTGAACTATGGCTACACCTTC	CASSLGPVNYGYTF	.	14	TRBV5-1	TRBJ1-2	.
TGTGCCAGCAGGAGGCCGGGACTTCTCACAGATACGCAGTATTTT	CASRRPGLLTDTQYF	.	15	TRBV21-1	TRBJ2-3	.
TGTGCCAGCAGCCGTATGACCGACAGGGCCTGGGGAGGAGAGACCCAGTACTTC	CASSRMTDRAWGGETQYF	.	18	TRBV28	TRBJ2-5	.